The 25 T cell receptor beta chains given below trace back to one sample, sequenced in a study of shared clonotypes between healthy human individuals. Assay: immunoSEQ multiplex PCR; the TCRdb copy retains only in-frame clones and omits some. The repertoire holds 2,500,000 or so clones, with over 85% as singletons. The source material was naive CD4+ T cells from PBMCs. Subset meaning: CD45RA+ positively selected. Receptors originate from a man aged 18-30 years in good health. Some clones in this sample may be carry-over from other donors' samples.

This chain connects TRBV19 to TRBJ2-6; 11 nucleotides align to TRBD2. Germline V gene lookup returns CDR1 LNHDA and CDR2 SQIVND (reference sequence). After removal of 5 bases from V and 2 bases from J, the junction contained 8 bases not matched to a gene. CDR3 length equals 18 residues. CDR3 DNA: TGTGCCAGTAGTCCCCTACTAGCGGGAGTACCTGGGGCCAACGTCCTGACTTTC. Encoded protein: CASSPLLAGVPGANVLTF.

V gene TRBV6-5 combines with J gene TRBJ2-7; D assignment may be TRBD1 or TRBD2 (5 bases each). Germline V lookup: CDR1 MNHEY, CDR2 SVGAGI. The CDR3 spans 14 residues. Trimming cost V 2 bases and J 7 bases, with 15 bases left between them. CDR3 sequence: CASSYRDPNGEQYF. The CDR3 DNA sequence: TGTGCCAGCAGTTACCGGGACCCCAACGGGGAGCAGTACTTC.

J is TRBJ2-7 and V is TRBV11-2, with D uncertain. CDR1 and CDR2 (germline): SGHAT, FQNNGV. Trimming removed 6 bases from V and 2 bases from J, with 14 bases in between. There are 14 residues in the CDR3. The CDR3 loop reads CASSIRVRTYEQYF. Written as DNA, the CDR3 is TGTGCCAGCAGTATCCGGGTTAGAACCTACGAGCAGTACTTC.

CDR3 sequence (DNA): TGTGCCAGCAGTGAAAGAGGAAACCCGACGACCCAGTACTTC. The encoded protein is CASSERGNPTTQYF. The chain combines TRBV6-1 with TRBJ2-5; D gene ambiguous. Germline V gene sequence: CDR1 MNHNS, CDR2 SASEGT. V lost 2 bases and J 7 bases, leaving 14 bases between the germline ends. This CDR3 spans 14 amino acids.

This chain links TRBV9 with TRBJ2-5, with D hard to call. Germline V CDR1 and CDR2: SGDLS, YYNGEE. This CDR3 is 12 amino acids long. V lost 4 bases to trimming and J lost 5 bases, with 9 bases between them. CDR3 residues: CASSSLGETQYF. In nucleotides, the CDR3 is TGTGCCAGCAGCTCTCTGGGGGAGACCCAGTACTTC. The variable domain in full, with the rest retrieved from reference TRBV9 and TRBJ2-5, is DSGVTQTPKHLITATGQRVTLRCSPRSGDLSVYWYQQSLDQGLQFLIQYYNGEERAKGNILERFSAQQFPDLHSELNLSSLELGDSALYFCASSSLGETQYFGPGTRLLVL.

Comments on this clone: Other nucleotide sequences from this sample produce the same CDR3. This chain uses TRBV25-1 with TRBJ2-1; 8 bases align to TRBD2. The length of the CDR3 is 16 residues. CDR1 is MGHDK, CDR2 SYGVNS, per germline. After removal of 1 base from V and 0 bases from J, the junction contained 2 bases not matched to a gene. Written as DNA, the CDR3 is TGTGCCAGCAGTGAATCGGGAGGGAGCTCCTACAATGAGCAGTTCTTC. Its protein is CASSESGGSSYNEQFF. The variable domain in full, with the rest retrieved from reference TRBV25-1 and TRBJ2-1, is EADIYQTPRYLVIGTGKKITLECSQTMGHDKMYWYQQDPGMELHLIHYSYGVNSTEKGDLSSESTVSRIRTEHFPLTLESARPSHTSQYLCASSESGGSSYNEQFFGPGTRLTVL.

The chain joins TRBV6-1 to TRBJ2-1; 7 nucleotides match TRBD2. Per germline, CDR1 MNHNS and CDR2 SASEGT. The CDR3 is 15 residues long. J was trimmed by 14 bases and V by 0 bases; bases with no gene match: 13. This CDR3 is CASSEAGGSYNPKFF. Here the CDR3 DNA reads TGTGCCAGCAGTGAAGCGGGGGGGTCCTACAACCCCAAGTTCTTC.

The rearrangement uses TRBV18 and TRBJ1-1, with D tentatively TRBD1 (6 bases). The CDR3 spans 14 residues. The V end was cut by 3 bases, the J end by 6 bases, with 14 bases between. Germline V lookup: CDR1 KGHSH, CDR2 LQKENI. The CDR3 spells CASSPQTGLAEAFF. In DNA, the CDR3 is TGTGCCAGCTCACCCCAGACAGGTCTAGCTGAAGCTTTCTTT.

The chain uses TRBV18 and TRBJ2-3, with D uncertain. The germline V and J ends were trimmed by 3 bases and 3 bases, with 13 bases remaining between them. The length of the CDR3 is 15 residues. Per germline, CDR1 KGHSH and CDR2 LQKENI. CDR3 in DNA: TGTGCCAGCTCACCCGGTGTCCTCCCTACAGATACGCAGTATTTT. It yields the protein CASSPGVLPTDTQYF. Full variable domain (outside the CDR3, taken from reference TRBV18 and TRBJ2-3): NAGVMQNPRHLVRRRGQEARLRCSPMKGHSHVYWYRQLPEEGLKFMVYLQKENIIDESGMPKERFSAEFPKEGPSILRIQQVVRGDSAAYFCASSPGVLPTDTQYFGPGTRLTVL.

As concerns this clone: Other DNA sequences in this sample translate to the same CDR3. The chain joins TRBV5-1 to TRBJ2-3, with a weak D call TRBD2 (6 bases). The germline gives CDR1 SGHRS, CDR2 YFSETQ. The CDR3 extends over 14 amino acids. V gave up 2 bases and J gave up 2 bases, with 9 bases separating them. The CDR3 reads CASSFAGITDTQYF. CDR3 nucleotide sequence: TGCGCCAGCAGCTTTGCGGGAATCACAGATACGCAGTATTTT.

This clone was detected once. The CDR3 region is CASSRGQGAPYEQYF. In DNA form, the CDR3 reads TGTGCCAGCAGCCGCGGACAGGGGGCTCCCTACGAGCAGTACTTC. The V and J genes are TRBV4-2 and TRBJ2-7, with 11 positions matching TRBD1. Germline V gene lookup returns CDR1 LGHNA and CDR2 YNFKEQ. This CDR3 region has 15 residues. Trimming removed 4 bases from V and 2 bases from J; junction bases left unmatched: 4.

The rearrangement joins TRBV15 to TRBJ2-7, with 9 bases lining up with TRBD1. CDR1 LNHNV and CDR2 YYDKDF come from the germline V gene (reference sequence). V gave up 2 bases and J gave up 0 bases; unmatched junction bases: 8. This CDR3 has 17 residues. The DNA for the CDR3 is TGTGCCACCAGCAGAACCGGGACAGGGCGAAGCTCCTACGAGCAGTACTTC. Encoded protein: CATSRTGTGRSSYEQYF.

This clone was detected only a few times. The rearrangement joins TRBV27 to TRBJ1-5; the D is unclear. The germline CDR1 and CDR2 sequences are MNHEY and SMNVEV (reference sequence). The CDR3 extends over 15 amino acids. The V end was cut by 2 bases, the J end by 1 base, with 9 bases between. The chain's CDR3 is CASSLNFQSNQPQHF. The CDR3 coding sequence is TGTGCCAGCAGTTTAAATTTCCAGAGCAATCAGCCCCAGCATTTT.

V usage is TRBV14 and J usage is TRBJ2-7; TRBD2 matches 7 bases. CDR3 length: 15 residues. Germline trimming cut 4 bases from V and 4 bases from J; bases unmatched to any gene: 10. CDR1 and CDR2 from the germline V gene are SGHDN and FVKESK. CDR3 residues: CASSPLSGRTYEQYF. CDR3 sequence (DNA): TGTGCCAGCAGCCCTTTGTCCGGGAGGACGTACGAGCAGTACTTC.

The rearrangement links TRBV28 to TRBJ1-1; 10 nucleotides line up with TRBD1. Germline V lookup: CDR1 MDHEN, CDR2 SYDVKM. The J segment lost 10 bases and the V segment lost 6 bases, leaving 8 bases of the junction unmatched. This CDR3 region has 13 residues. DNA for the CDR3: TGTGCCAGCAGAACGACAGGGGGCCGGCGAGCTTTCTTT. Amino acid sequence: CASRTTGGRRAFF.

This clone was detected only once. V and J are TRBV27 and TRBJ2-1; 9 bases line up with TRBD1. The CDR3 is made up of 14 amino acids. Germline V CDR1 and CDR2: MNHEY, SMNVEV (reference sequence). Unmatched junction bases numbered 4, after V lost 5 bases and J lost 5 bases. The CDR3 protein is CASSPQGANNEQFF. The CDR3 DNA reads as TGTGCCAGCAGTCCACAGGGGGCCAACAATGAGCAGTTCTTC.

The chain employs TRBV9 and TRBJ1-2; D is ambiguous. CDR1 is SGDLS, CDR2 YYNGEE, per germline. The CDR3 is made up of 15 amino acids. V was trimmed by 4 bases and J by 7 bases, leaving 20 bases between them. The CDR3 nucleotides read TGTGCCAGCAGCCGAACGACACAAAGCCTAATTGGCTACACCTTC. Amino acids: CASSRTTQSLIGYTF.

This sequence joins TRBV9 and TRBJ1-3; D unclear. The CDR3 length is 14 residues. V gave up 4 bases and J gave up 1 base, with 9 bases separating them. The germline gives CDR1 SGDLS, CDR2 YYNGEE. CDR3 sequence (DNA): TGTGCCAGCAGCCTCGGGTTTTCTGGAAACACCATATATTTT. This gives the protein CASSLGFSGNTIYF.

The CDR3 spells CASSTRGQGKGRDTQYF. CDR3 DNA sequence: TGTGCCAGCAGTACTCGGGGACAGGGGAAGGGCAGAGATACGCAGTATTTT. This chain joins TRBV27 and TRBJ2-3; TRBD1 matches at 10 bases. Germline V lookup: CDR1 MNHEY, CDR2 SMNVEV (reference sequence). V trimming: 5 bases; J trimming: 5 bases; junction bases outside the gene matches: 13. This CDR3 region has 17 residues.

The chain couples TRBV5-1 to TRBJ2-1; TRBD2 aligns across 10 bases. CDR1 is SGHRS, CDR2 YFSETQ, per germline. The ends lost 0 bases at V and 2 bases at J; junction bases unmatched: 14. The CDR3 is made up of 20 amino acids. The CDR3 reads CASSLVSGGLGLGPYNEQFF. CDR3 coding DNA: TGCGCCAGCAGCTTGGTTAGCGGGGGGCTAGGACTAGGGCCCTACAATGAGCAGTTCTTC. The variable domain in full, with the rest retrieved from reference TRBV5-1 and TRBJ2-1, is KAGVTQTPRYLIKTRGQQVTLSCSPISGHRSVSWYQQTPGQGLQFLFEYFSETQRNKGNFPGRFSGRQFSNSRSEMNVSTLELGDSALYLCASSLVSGGLGLGPYNEQFFGPGTRLTVL.

The chain's CDR3 is CASSFRQGGIETQYF. The CDR3 DNA reads TGTGCCAGCAGTTTCAGACAGGGCGGGATTGAGACCCAGTACTTC. The chain recombines TRBV28 with TRBJ2-5; a possible D gene is TRBD1 (7 bases). Germline V lookup: CDR1 MDHEN, CDR2 SYDVKM. V lost 3 bases and J 5 bases, leaving 16 bases between the germline ends. CDR3 length: 15 residues.

The CDR3 bases are TGTGCCAGCAGGACGGGGGGAGGGCCCGGCACAGATACGCAGTATTTT. Its protein product is CASRTGGGPGTDTQYF. The chain couples TRBV7-2 to TRBJ2-3, with TRBD2 matching 7 bases. Losses at the gene ends were 6 bases for V and 1 base for J; bases not matched to a gene: 10. CDR3 length equals 16 residues. Germline V gene data show CDR1 as SGHTA and CDR2 as FQGNSA.

The V gene is TRBV28, the J gene TRBJ2-7; 7 nucleotides line up with TRBD2. Germline V gene lookup returns CDR1 MDHEN and CDR2 SYDVKM. Trimming cost V 4 bases and J 5 bases; bases outside gene matches: 8. The CDR3 contains 14 residues. The CDR3: CASSSASGLDEQYF. CDR3 DNA sequence: TGTGCCAGCAGTTCGGCTAGCGGCCTCGACGAGCAGTACTTC.

The chain links TRBV18 to TRBJ2-1; D is unclear. Germline V CDR1 and CDR2: KGHSH, LQKENI. Trimming removed 5 bases from V and 8 bases from J, with 7 bases in between. The CDR3 consists of 11 residues. The CDR3 DNA reads TGTGCCAGCTCAGCGCTAGATGAGCAGTTCTTC. Residues: CASSALDEQFF. Full variable domain (rest looked up from reference TRBV18 and TRBJ2-1): NAGVMQNPRHLVRRRGQEARLRCSPMKGHSHVYWYRQLPEEGLKFMVYLQKENIIDESGMPKERFSAEFPKEGPSILRIQQVVRGDSAAYFCASSALDEQFFGPGTRLTVL.

The chain joins TRBV25-1 to TRBJ1-2; D is uncertain. V was clipped by 6 bases and J by 7 bases, with 12 bases between them. This CDR3 contains 12 residues. Germline V CDR1 and CDR2: MGHDK, SYGVNS. CDR3 residues: CASSNLGSGYTF. In nucleotides, the CDR3 is TGTGCCAGCAGCAATCTAGGGAGTGGCTACACCTTC.